The 15 T cell receptor beta chains in this list originate from one sample, sequenced in a study of control samples from healthy donors and cancer patients. Sequenced by immunoSEQ multiplex PCR; TCRdb stores in-frame clones only, minus some. Among tens of thousands of clones listed, roughly 85% were seen once. Input material: PBMCs. Receptors originate from a man aged 55 to 70 with head and neck cancer.

In the case of this clone: The DNA is left out, because the CDR3 cannot be placed on it with certainty; the CDR3 is given as TCRdb lists it. The rearrangement uses TRBV5-6 and TRBJ1-5. Germline values: CDR1 SGHDT, CDR2 YYEEEE. Inclusive of both ends, the CDR3 amounts to 14 amino acids. The CDR3 protein is CASSFNIAISPSIF.

To note about this clone: A read error may produce the germline difference seen at one junction end. V is TRBV5-1 and J is TRBJ2-7, with TRBD2 as a possible D gene (6 bases). This CDR3 has 13 residues. Germline CDR1 reads SGHRS; CDR2 reads YFSETQ. The CDR3 sequence: CASRAGDSCEQYF. The CDR3 DNA sequence: TGCGCCAGCAGAGCCGGGGACTCCTGCGAGCAGTACTTC.

This chain connects TRBV18 to TRBJ1-5; TRBD1 matches at 7 bases. The CDR3 sequence is 18 residues long. Germline CDR1 KGHSH, CDR2 LQKENI. V trimming: 3 bases; J trimming: 0 bases; junction bases outside the gene matches: 11. The CDR3 DNA sequence: TGTGCCAGCTCACCGACAGGGTCCGGAGAGTATAGCAATCAGCCCCAGCATTTT. Protein: CASSPTGSGEYSNQPQHF.

The J gene is TRBJ2-1, the V gene TRBV28, with 8 bases lining up with TRBD2. Per germline, CDR1 MDHEN and CDR2 SYDVKM. Losses at the gene ends were 2 bases for V and 1 base for J; bases not matched to a gene: 1. This CDR3 spans 15 amino acids. CDR3 residues: CASSLGGRSYNEQFF. Written as DNA, the CDR3 is TGTGCCAGCAGTTTAGGCGGGAGGTCCTACAATGAGCAGTTCTTC.

V is TRBV27 and J is TRBJ1-5; D remains unclear. The germline V gene encodes CDR1 MNHEY and CDR2 SMNVEV (reference sequence). The CDR3 totals 16 residues. V was trimmed by 1 base and J by 2 bases, leaving 12 bases between them. For the CDR3, the DNA is TGTGCCAGCAGTTTATTTTCGGGTCGGGGCAATCAGCCCCAGCATTTT. This codes for CASSLFSGRGNQPQHF.

The V call is TRBV7-9, the J call TRBJ2-7; D tentatively fits TRBD1 or TRBD2 (6 bases each). In germline, CDR1 is SEHNR, CDR2 FQNEAQ (reference sequence). The CDR3 extends over 13 amino acids. Trimming stripped 6 bases from V and 5 bases from J, with 14 bases between. CDR3 nucleotides: TGTGCCAGCAGGTGGGGGGCGGTGGACGAGCAGTACTTC. This gives the protein CASRWGAVDEQYF.

The chain has TRBV7-2 and TRBJ2-4, with TRBD1 matching 10 bases. V lost 5 bases, J lost 5 bases, and 3 bases stayed unmatched. The CDR3 covers 14 residues. Looked up from germline, CDR1 is SGHTA and CDR2 is FQGNSA. The CDR3 nucleotides read TGTGCCAGCAGCAAGACAGGGGGCGAAAACATTCAGTACTTC. It encodes CASSKTGGENIQYF. Looking up the rest from reference TRBV7-2 and TRBJ2-4 gives the full variable domain: GAGVSQSPSNKVTEKGKDVELRCDPISGHTALYWYRQSLGQGLEFLIYFQGNSAPDKSGLPSDRFSAERTGGSVSTLTIQRTQQEDSAVYLCASSKTGGENIQYFGAGTRLSVL.

This clone appeared once. The J gene is TRBJ1-6, the V gene TRBV28, with 8 bases matching TRBD1. CDR1 is MDHEN, CDR2 SYDVKM, per germline. This CDR3 has 15 amino acids. V dropped 6 bases and J dropped 4; count of bases not matched to a gene: 5. In DNA, the CDR3 is TGTGCCAGCAGCCGGGGACAGGTTTATAATTCACCCCTCCACTTT. Translating gives CASSRGQVYNSPLHF.

This chain links TRBV9 with TRBJ2-1; 10 nucleotides align to TRBD2. V lost 4 bases to trimming and J lost 10 bases; unmatched junction nucleotides: 17. The germline V gene encodes CDR1 SGDLS and CDR2 YYNGEE. The CDR3 has 17 amino acids. The DNA of the CDR3 is TGTGCCAGCAGCTCCCTTACCGGGACTAGCGTCTTCGGGGAGCAGTTCTTC. This sequence encodes CASSSLTGTSVFGEQFF.

The chain employs TRBV7-5 and TRBJ2-1; the table's D gene call, TRBD2, was not cross checked with the DNA. TRBV7-5 is listed as a pseudogene. The CDR3 runs 14 residues. CDR3 coding DNA: TGTGCCAGAAGCTATTTAGGGGGTCTAGCGGGAGCCCTCTTC. This translates into CARSYLGGLAGALF.

This clone turned up a few times. The same CDR3 also results from other DNA sequences found in this sample. The CDR3 nucleotides read TGTGCCAGCAGCGTAGATTCCGGGAGGGGGGAGACCCAGTACTTC. It specifies CASSVDSGRGETQYF. This chain links TRBV9 with TRBJ2-5; 8 bases align to TRBD2. This CDR3 is 15 amino acids long. V was clipped by 0 bases and J by 5 bases; unmatched bases: 6. Germline loops: CDR1 SGDLS, CDR2 YYNGEE. Filled out from reference TRBV9 and TRBJ2-5, the complete variable domain reads DSGVTQTPKHLITATGQRVTLRCSPRSGDLSVYWYQQSLDQGLQFLIQYYNGEERAKGNILERFSAQQFPDLHSELNLSSLELGDSALYFCASSVDSGRGETQYFGPGTRLLVL.

This clone was recorded only once. The V call is TRBV5-6, the J call TRBJ2-7; weak D call: TRBD1 (6 bases). CDR1 and CDR2 from the germline V gene are SGHDT and YYEEEE. Between the trimmed V and J ends, which lost 6 bases and 1 base, there was a span of 20 bases. The CDR3 consists of 16 residues. CDR3 sequence (DNA): TGTGCCAGCACCATGGGGGCGTCCCAGGGTTCCTACGAGCAGTACTTC. Translating it yields CASTMGASQGSYEQYF.

The chain is built from TRBV4-2 and TRBJ2-1; D tentatively reads TRBD1 or TRBD2 (5 bases each). The CDR3 covers 17 residues. Per the germline V gene, CDR1 is LGHNA and CDR2 is YNFKEQ. The V and J ends lost 4 bases and 5 bases respectively, with 21 bases between them. CDR3 loop: CASSPSPGTQINNEQFF. For the CDR3, the DNA is TGTGCCAGCAGCCCATCCCCCGGGACCCAGATTAACAATGAGCAGTTCTTC.

The chain joins TRBV14 to TRBJ2-1; TRBD2 matches at 12 bases. Germline CDR1 reads SGHDN; CDR2 reads FVKESK. The V and J ends lost 4 bases and 8 bases, in that order; junction bases with no gene match: 9. The CDR3 sequence is 16 residues long. CDR3 amino acids: CASSLLAGGPGHEQFF. The CDR3 bases are TGTGCCAGCAGCCTGCTAGCGGGAGGGCCTGGGCATGAGCAGTTCTTC.

The chain joins TRBV4-2 to TRBJ2-1; a possible D gene is TRBD2 (5 bases). This CDR3 contains 18 residues. Germline V gives CDR1 LGHNA, CDR2 YNFKEQ. V lost 1 base and J lost 1, with 17 bases in between. The CDR3 DNA sequence: TGTGCCAGCAGCCAAGTCGATATACTAGGCGTGTCCTACAATGAGCAGTTCTTC. Translation: CASSQVDILGVSYNEQFF.